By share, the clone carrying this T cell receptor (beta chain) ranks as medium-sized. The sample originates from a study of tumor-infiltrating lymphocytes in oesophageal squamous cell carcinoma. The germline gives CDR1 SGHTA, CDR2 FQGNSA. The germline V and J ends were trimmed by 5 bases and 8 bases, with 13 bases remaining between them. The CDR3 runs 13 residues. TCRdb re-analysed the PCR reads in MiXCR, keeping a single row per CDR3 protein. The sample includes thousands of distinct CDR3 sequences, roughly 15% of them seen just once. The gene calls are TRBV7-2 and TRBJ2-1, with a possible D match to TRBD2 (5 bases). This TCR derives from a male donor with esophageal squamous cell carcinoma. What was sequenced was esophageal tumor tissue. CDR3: CASSPDRGYEQFF. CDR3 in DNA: TGTGCCAGCAGCCCAGATCGAGGGTATGAGCAGTTCTTC.